Listed below are T cell receptor beta chains from one sample, sequenced in a study of OX40 agonist ivuxolimab in advanced cancers. The repertoire was sequenced with immunoSEQ multiplex PCR; TCRdb's copy has only in-frame clones and lacks some. The sample has about 93,000 clones, 92% seen once. The sample in question was CD4+ or CD8+ T cells sorted from blood, obtained in a trial of the OX40 agonist ivuxolimab. Receptors were obtained from an adult with an advanced solid tumor such as melanoma, head and neck, liver or kidney cancer. Each CDR3 is given with its conserved first and last residue. The D gene is left open where the match is weak. A row's size may be missing; if present it is once, few, many or a size class.

J gene: TRBJ1-1; D gene: -; V gene: TRBV19; clone size: -; CDR3 DNA: TGTGCCAGTAGTGCGACAGGTATGAACACTGAAGCTTTCTTT; CDR3 protein: CASSATGMNTEAFF
J gene: TRBJ2-5; D gene: TRBD2; V gene: TRBV11-3; clone size: -; CDR3 DNA: TGTGCCAGCAGCTTAGGGGAGGGAAGGGAAGAGACCCAGTACTTC; CDR3 protein: CASSLGEGREETQYF
J gene: TRBJ1-1; D gene: -; V gene: TRBV6-6; clone size: -; CDR3 DNA: TGTGCCAGCAGTAACGGGCCCCTAAGGGGTGAAGCTTTCTTT; CDR3 protein: CASSNGPLRGEAFF
J gene: TRBJ2-3; D gene: TRBD2; V gene: TRBV13; clone size: -; CDR3 DNA: TGTGCCAGCAGCCTCAGACTAGCGACGGGGGGCCCAGATACGCAGTATTTT; CDR3 protein: CASSLRLATGGPDTQYF
J gene: TRBJ2-3; D gene: TRBD2; V gene: TRBV6-6; clone size: -; CDR3 DNA: TGTGCCACCCGACTAGCGGCTAGCACAGATACGCAGTATTTT; CDR3 protein: CATRLAASTDTQYF
J gene: TRBJ1-2; D gene: -; V gene: TRBV27; clone size: -; CDR3 DNA: TGTGCCAGCAGGTCTTTGGCGGGGGTGGACTATTACGGCTACACCTTC; CDR3 protein: CASRSLAGVDYYGYTF
J gene: TRBJ2-2; D gene: TRBD2; V gene: TRBV6-5; clone size: -; CDR3 DNA: TGTGCCAGCAGTTACCGCGGGGGGCATAACACCGGGGAGCTGTTTTTT; CDR3 protein: CASSYRGGHNTGELFF
J gene: TRBJ2-7; D gene: TRBD1; V gene: TRBV5-1; clone size: -; CDR3 DNA: TGCGCCAGCAGATCCGGGACAGTCACCTACGAGCAGTACTTC; CDR3 protein: CASRSGTVTYEQYF
J gene: TRBJ1-1; D gene: -; V gene: TRBV5-1; clone size: few; CDR3 DNA: TGCGCCAGCAGCTTAAACACTGAAGCTTTCTTT; CDR3 protein: CASSLNTEAFF
J gene: TRBJ1-4; D gene: TRBD1; V gene: TRBV30; clone size: -; CDR3 DNA: TGTGCCTGGAGTGGACAGGGGGCAGTCGAAAAACTGTTTTTT; CDR3 protein: CAWSGQGAVEKLFF
J gene: TRBJ2-2; D gene: TRBD2; V gene: TRBV6-1; clone size: -; CDR3 DNA: TGTGCCAGCAGTGTAAGCGGGAGCGGCCGAATGAACACCGGGGAGCTGTTTTTT; CDR3 protein: CASSVSGSGRMNTGELFF
J gene: TRBJ2-7; D gene: TRBD1; V gene: TRBV6-6; clone size: -; CDR3 DNA: TGTGCCAGCAGTCCCGGGACAGGGTGGGACGAGCAGTACTTC; CDR3 protein: CASSPGTGWDEQYF
J gene: TRBJ2-3; D gene: TRBD1; V gene: TRBV4-2; clone size: -; CDR3 DNA: TGTGCCAGCAGCCAAGATCCGGGACAGGGGAGCACAGATACGCAGTATTTT; CDR3 protein: CASSQDPGQGSTDTQYF
J gene: TRBJ2-7; D gene: TRBD2; V gene: TRBV6-5; clone size: -; CDR3 DNA: TGTGCCAGCAGTTACGACGGGAGCGGGACCTACGAGCAGTACTTC; CDR3 protein: CASSYDGSGTYEQYF
J gene: TRBJ2-5; D gene: TRBD2; V gene: TRBV19; clone size: -; CDR3 DNA: TGTGCCAGTAGTCATGGGGCTAGCGGGCAGCAAGAGACCCAGTACTTC; CDR3 protein: CASSHGASGQQETQYF
J gene: TRBJ2-2; D gene: TRBD2; V gene: TRBV9; clone size: -; CDR3 DNA: TGTGCCAGCAGCGTAGTGGGAGGGCCGTTGTTAGGGACCGGGGAGCTGTTTTTT; CDR3 protein: CASSVVGGPLLGTGELFF
J gene: TRBJ2-7; D gene: TRBD2; V gene: TRBV5-3; clone size: -; CDR3 DNA: TGTGCCAGAAGCTGGGGGTCAGCGGGGAGCTCCTACGAGCAGTACTTC; CDR3 protein: CARSWGSAGSSYEQYF
J gene: TRBJ2-7; D gene: TRBD1; V gene: TRBV11-2; clone size: -; CDR3 DNA: TGTGCCAGCAGCACCGGACAGGGAGGTGGCTACGAGCAGTACTTC; CDR3 protein: CASSTGQGGGYEQYF
J gene: TRBJ1-2; D gene: TRBD1; V gene: TRBV7-8; clone size: -; CDR3 DNA: TGTGCCAGCAGCCAAGAGACAGGGATTAGTGGCTACACCTTC; CDR3 protein: CASSQETGISGYTF
J gene: TRBJ2-1; D gene: TRBD2; V gene: TRBV6-5; clone size: -; CDR3 DNA: TGTGCCAGCAGTGGAGGGACTAGTAGTGGCAATGAGCAGTTCTTC; CDR3 protein: CASSGGTSSGNEQFF
J gene: TRBJ2-3; D gene: -; V gene: TRBV19; clone size: -; CDR3 DNA: TGTGCCAGTAGTATGGTACAGGTACAACCAGATACGCAGTATTTT; CDR3 protein: CASSMVQVQPDTQYF
J gene: TRBJ2-3; D gene: -; V gene: TRBV15; clone size: -; CDR3 DNA: TGTGCCACCAGCAGAGTCCGGGGGGCCACCACAGATACGCAGTATTTT; CDR3 protein: CATSRVRGATTDTQYF
J gene: TRBJ1-6; D gene: -; V gene: TRBV5-5; clone size: -; CDR3 DNA: TGTGCCAGCAGCGTGACCTCTTCCTATAATTCACCCCTCCACTTT; CDR3 protein: CASSVTSSYNSPLHF
J gene: TRBJ1-1; D gene: -; V gene: TRBV7-9; clone size: -; CDR3 DNA: TGTGCCAGCAGCCGCAAGGGGGGGAAGGCTGAAGCTTTCTTT; CDR3 protein: CASSRKGGKAEAFF
J gene: TRBJ2-7; D gene: -; V gene: TRBV4-2; clone size: -; CDR3 DNA: TGTGCCAGCAGCCAAGAGGCCCGGGGAGGCCGGGAGCAGTACTTC; CDR3 protein: CASSQEARGGREQYF
J gene: TRBJ2-5; D gene: -; V gene: TRBV19; clone size: -; CDR3 DNA: TGTGCCAGTAGTATTAATCCGGTGGAGACCCAGTACTTC; CDR3 protein: CASSINPVETQYF
J gene: TRBJ2-5; D gene: TRBD2; V gene: TRBV7-2; clone size: once; CDR3 DNA: TGTGCCAGCAGCCCCACGGCGGGGGGGTACGAAGAGACCCAGTACTTC; CDR3 protein: CASSPTAGGYEETQYF
J gene: TRBJ2-3; D gene: TRBD1; V gene: TRBV5-1; clone size: -; CDR3 DNA: TGCGCCAGCAGCTCGGGACAGGGTGGCACAGATACGCAGTATTTT; CDR3 protein: CASSSGQGGTDTQYF
J gene: TRBJ1-2; D gene: TRBD1; V gene: TRBV7-9; clone size: -; CDR3 DNA: TGTGCCAGCAGAAACGGGACAGGGCTTAACTATGGCTACACCTTC; CDR3 protein: CASRNGTGLNYGYTF